This T cell receptor beta chain is from a study of persistence of HIV-infected CD4 T cells. Study as a whole: Suppressive ART had lasted a median of roughly eight years.

For this clone: Its matching antigen is unknown.

Sequencing used immunoSEQ version 4 in survey mode. TCRdb's table, derived via immunoSEQ multiplex PCR, lists solely in-frame clones and lacks some. The sample has 30,000 or so clones; roughly four fifths are singletons. Trimming removed 0 bases at V and 0 bases at J, with 9 bases between. Germline assignment: CDR1 LGHNA and CDR2 YSLEER. CDR3 length: 15 residues. Cells were stimulated with CMV-infected fibroblast lysates at 10 ug/mL. Memory cells lacking CD40L and CD69 with high CD45RO were sorted. The source of this sequence is an adult man with HIV who was CMV-seropositive. The chain carries TRBV4-3 and TRBJ2-7; D is unresolved. The specimen was CD4+ T cells sorted from PBMCs after roughly 18-hour stimulation, collected from a patient who received antiretroviral therapy. The CDR3 bases are TGCGCCAGCAGCCAAGATATAACTGTCTCCTACGAGCAGTACTTC. Translating gives CASSQDITVSYEQYF.